This entry lists 26 T cell receptor beta chains sequenced from one sample in a study of T-cell reconstitution after alpha-beta-depleted transplantation in children. A library of TCRbeta sequences, prepared with unique molecular identifiers, was generated. MiXCR, run by TCRdb on the PCR reads, gives a single entry per CDR3 protein. The sample gives hundreds of thousands of distinct CDR3 sequences, over 20% of which show up once; 2.6% is in the top ten. Sequenced material: PBMCs, taken before TCRalphabeta/CD19-depleted stem cell transplant. All receptors come from a girl aged 2-15 years with Fanconi anemia, due to receive a stem cell transplant.

In this sample, this clonotype turned up once. The V gene is TRBV12-3 or TRBV12-4, the J gene TRBJ1-5; D perhaps matches TRBD1 (5 bases). The germline V and J ends were trimmed by 3 bases and 4 bases, with 7 bases remaining between them. The CDR3 sequence is 13 residues long. In DNA, the CDR3 is TGTGCCAGCAGTTTGCAGGGAAATCAGCCCCAGCATTTT. Translated: CASSLQGNQPQHF.

This clonotype was picked up many times. The chain links TRBV20-1 to TRBJ2-1; TRBD1 matches 8 bases. This CDR3 is 15 amino acids long. The V segment lost 0 bases and the J segment 4 bases; nucleotides outside the gene matches: 5. CDR1 and CDR2 (germline): DFQATT, SNEGSKA (reference sequence). CDR3 region: CSARDLGDRYNEQFF. CDR3 sequence (DNA): TGCAGTGCTAGAGATCTTGGGGACAGGTACAATGAGCAGTTCTTC.

In its sample, this clonotype was seen many times. This chain links TRBV20-1 with TRBJ2-1; TRBD1 agrees at 9 bases. Germline CDR1 and CDR2: DFQATT and SNEGSKA (reference sequence). This CDR3 is 15 amino acids long. Trimming removed 5 bases from V and 7 bases from J; junction bases left unmatched: 12. The CDR3 loop reads CSAHPVGQGRNEQFF. CDR3 bases: TGCAGTGCTCATCCTGTGGGACAGGGTCGTAATGAGCAGTTCTTC.

This clonotype was seen at least ten times. The chain carries TRBV20-1 and TRBJ2-3; 7 nucleotides match TRBD2. This CDR3 has 13 amino acids. V gave up 6 bases and J gave up 3 bases; unmatched junction bases: 6. CDR1 DFQATT and CDR2 SNEGSKA come from the germline V gene (reference sequence). CDR3: CSAPRERTDTQYF. The DNA for the CDR3 is TGCAGTGCCCCGCGGGAGAGGACAGATACGCAGTATTTT.

J is TRBJ2-5 and V is TRBV11-2; TRBD1 agrees at 9 bases. Per germline, CDR1 SGHAT and CDR2 FQNNGV. The CDR3 length is 15 residues. With V trimmed by 0 bases and J by 4 bases, 3 bases remained unmatched. CDR3 DNA sequence: TGTGCCAGCAGCTTAGAGGGACAGGGTGGAGAGACCCAGTACTTC. Its protein is CASSLEGQGGETQYF.

In this sample, this clonotype turned up many times. This rearrangement joins TRBV12-3 or TRBV12-4 to TRBJ2-1, with D maybe TRBD2 (6 bases). V was pared by 11 bases and J by 4 bases, with 15 bases between. The CDR3 runs to 13 residues. For the CDR3, the DNA is TGTGCCGACTGGACACGGGGGTACAATGAGCAGTTCTTC. This encodes CADWTRGYNEQFF.

At least ten counts were recorded for this clonotype. V is TRBV27 and J is TRBJ1-6; D not resolved. CDR1 is MNHEY, CDR2 SMNVEV, per germline (reference sequence). V was trimmed by 3 bases and J by 6 bases, leaving 3 bases between them. The CDR3 consists of 12 residues. CDR3 residues: CASSFANSPLHF. The CDR3 DNA reads TGTGCCAGCAGTTTCGCTAATTCACCCCTCCACTTT.

In its sample, this clonotype was seen many times. CDR3 residues: CATSDGGLAGGNEQFF. CDR3 nucleotides: TGTGCCACCAGTGACGGGGGACTAGCGGGGGGGAATGAGCAGTTCTTC. The V gene is TRBV24-1, the J gene TRBJ2-1; 16 bases are a match to TRBD2. V trimming: 4 bases; J trimming: 7 bases; junction bases outside the gene matches: 3. The germline gives CDR1 KGHDR, CDR2 SFDVKD. The CDR3 is made up of 16 amino acids.

In this sample, this clonotype turned up many times. For the CDR3, the DNA is TGTGCCATCAGTGAGACAGGGAAGGACGAGCAGTACTTC. Protein product: CAISETGKDEQYF. The rearrangement joins TRBV10-3 to TRBJ2-7; D may be TRBD1 (6 bases). The CDR3 loop spans 13 amino acids. Germline CDR1 reads ENHRY; CDR2 reads SYGVKD. Between the trimmed V and J ends, which lost 2 bases and 5 bases, there was a span of 10 bases.

V gene TRBV6-1 combines with J gene TRBJ2-3, with 10 bases identical to TRBD2. The length of the CDR3 is 19 residues. The germline V gene encodes CDR1 MNHNS and CDR2 SASEGT. The V gene end was trimmed by 2 bases and the J gene end by 2 bases; junction bases not matched to a gene: 13. The CDR3 loop reads CASSELLWPGLAITDTQYF. For the CDR3, the DNA is TGTGCCAGCAGTGAACTCCTCTGGCCGGGACTAGCGATCACAGATACGCAGTATTTT.

This clonotype was picked up one time. The chain joins TRBV5-5 to TRBJ2-5; 11 bases match TRBD2. After removal of 0 bases from V and 5 bases from J, the junction contained 12 bases not matched to a gene. The CDR3 loop spans 18 amino acids. Germline CDR1 and CDR2: SGHKS and YYEKEE (reference sequence). This chain's CDR3 is CASSLGNIAGGPRETQYF. CDR3 nucleotides: TGTGCCAGCAGCTTGGGAAATATAGCGGGAGGGCCGCGGGAGACCCAGTACTTC.

This clonotype was counted at least ten times. The rearrangement uses TRBV9 and TRBJ2-3; 7 nucleotides align to TRBD2. V lost 6 bases to trimming and J lost 2 bases; unmatched junction nucleotides: 6. CDR1 and CDR2 from the germline V gene are SGDLS and YYNGEE. The CDR3 extends over 14 amino acids. The CDR3 reads CASNLGLTTDTQYF. Here the CDR3 DNA reads TGTGCCAGCAACCTGGGACTAACCACAGATACGCAGTATTTT.

V gene TRBV29-1 combines with J gene TRBJ2-7; TRBD1 aligns across 10 bases. Germline trimming cut 2 bases from V and 3 bases from J; bases unmatched to any gene: 4. The length of the CDR3 is 14 residues. CDR1 is SQVTM and CDR2 is ANQGSEA in the germline V gene. CDR3 protein: CSVESGTGDYEQYF. The CDR3 nucleotides read TGCAGCGTTGAATCCGGGACAGGGGACTACGAGCAGTACTTC.

The chain combines TRBV20-1 with TRBJ1-1; D not resolved. CDR3 length: 12 amino acids. Germline CDR1 is DFQATT and CDR2 is SNEGSKA (reference sequence). The CDR3 DNA sequence: TGCAGGGTGAGGGAGGCGAGTACTGAAGCTTTCTTT. Translated, it gives CRVREASTEAFF.

This sequence joins TRBV29-1 and TRBJ2-7; maybe TRBD2 (6 bases). This CDR3 comprises 12 residues. Trimming took off 3 bases at V and 5 bases at J, with 11 bases between the two ends. CDR1 is SQVTM, CDR2 ANQGSEA, per germline. CDR3 sequence reads: CSVDGGNDEQYF. CDR3 DNA sequence: TGCAGCGTTGACGGGGGTAACGACGAGCAGTACTTC.

This clonotype has only one observation. The CDR3 DNA reads TGCGCCAGCAGCTTCCGGGACAGGGGGCACGAGCAGTACTTC. This encodes CASSFRDRGHEQYF. This chain links TRBV5-1 with TRBJ2-7; TRBD1 agrees at 12 bases. The CDR3 length is 14 residues. CDR1 and CDR2 (germline): SGHRS, YFSETQ. J was trimmed by 5 bases and V by 2 bases; bases with no gene match: 2.

In regard to this clonotype: A clone one base away is much larger, so this may be a read error. The CDR3 region has the DNA TGTGCCGGCAGTTCTTCCGGGACACCTGTCTACGAGCAGTACTTC. It encodes CAGSSSGTPVYEQYF. This rearrangement joins TRBV12-3 or TRBV12-4 to TRBJ2-7, with D perhaps matching TRBD1 (6 bases). The CDR3 spans 15 residues.

This clonotype was seen only a few times. The J gene is TRBJ2-7, the V gene TRBV7-3, with D unclear. The V end lost 1 base, the J end lost 1 base, and 8 bases lay between the germline ends. CDR1 and CDR2 from the germline V gene are SGHTA and FQGTGA. The CDR3 is made up of 14 amino acids. The CDR3 loop reads CASSLNNTSYEQYF. CDR3 coding DNA: TGTGCCAGCAGCTTAAATAACACATCCTACGAGCAGTACTTC.

Written as DNA, the CDR3 is TGTGCCAGCAGCTTAGATTGGAGGGACACAGATACGCAGTATTTT. Its translation: CASSLDWRDTDTQYF. The genes are TRBV7-6 and TRBJ2-3, with a tentative D call TRBD2 (6 bases). In germline, CDR1 is SGHVS, CDR2 FNYEAQ. Trimming removed 1 base at V and 2 bases at J, with 10 bases between. The CDR3 is 15 residues long.

This clonotype was seen only a few times. This chain uses TRBV6-4 with TRBJ2-7; D is unclear. Germline V gives CDR1 MRHNA, CDR2 SNTAGT. V lost 7 bases to trimming and J lost 2 bases, with 15 bases between them. The CDR3 contains 14 residues. The CDR3 bases are TGTGCCAGCATTATCGCGAGGTCAACCTACGAGCAGTACTTC. It translates to CASIIARSTYEQYF.

The chain links TRBV28 to TRBJ2-3; D possibly corresponds to TRBD2 (6 bases). CDR1 is MDHEN, CDR2 SYDVKM, per germline. The CDR3 covers 15 residues. Trimming removed 3 bases from V and 8 bases from J, with 18 bases in between. The CDR3 loop is CASSFAGPSVGTQYF. In DNA, the CDR3 is TGTGCCAGCAGTTTCGCGGGACCCAGCGTCGGTACGCAGTATTTT.

The chain employs TRBV23-1 and TRBJ2-7, with D tentatively TRBD2 (5 bases). TRBV23-1 is an open reading frame whose function is uncertain. Trimming left V 1 base short and J 3 bases short, with 16 bases between. The CDR3 consists of 16 residues. The CDR3 DNA sequence: TGCGCCAGCAGTCAATACGGGGTTCTAGACCACTACGAGCAGTACTTC. Encoded protein: CASSQYGVLDHYEQYF.

V usage is TRBV9 and J usage is TRBJ2-7; 7 positions match TRBD2. The germline gives CDR1 SGDLS, CDR2 YYNGEE. V lost 4 bases, J lost 4 bases, and 8 bases stayed unmatched. This CDR3 spans 14 amino acids. DNA of the CDR3: TGTGCCAGCAGCCCCTGGGACGGGGGGTACGAGCAGTACTTC. Amino acid sequence: CASSPWDGGYEQYF.

This clonotype occurred a few times. The J gene is TRBJ1-3, the V gene TRBV18; D unclear. This CDR3 contains 16 residues. Germline V gene data show CDR1 as KGHSH and CDR2 as LQKENI. The germline V and J ends were trimmed by 3 bases and 0 bases, with 12 bases remaining between them. The DNA of the CDR3 is TGTGCCAGCTCACCGTTCTTATCGGACTCTGGAAACACCATATATTTT. Its translation is CASSPFLSDSGNTIYF.

This chain links TRBV11-2 with TRBJ2-1; 12 bases align to TRBD2. CDR3 length: 16 residues. After removal of 2 bases from V and 4 bases from J, the junction contained 3 bases not matched to a gene. In germline, CDR1 is SGHAT, CDR2 FQNNGV. This chain's CDR3 is CASSLYGTSGYNEQFF. The CDR3, as DNA: TGTGCCAGCAGCTTATATGGGACTAGCGGGTACAATGAGCAGTTCTTC.

The chain links TRBV7-2 to TRBJ2-1, with TRBD1 identical over 7 bases. The CDR3 runs 15 residues. Germline CDR1 and CDR2: SGHTA and FQGNSA. Trimming at V came to 2 bases and at J to 6 bases, leaving 7 bases not matched to a gene. The CDR3 sequence is CASSLRGQSGNEQFF. Written as DNA, the CDR3 is TGTGCCAGCAGCTTACGGGGACAGTCGGGCAATGAGCAGTTCTTC.